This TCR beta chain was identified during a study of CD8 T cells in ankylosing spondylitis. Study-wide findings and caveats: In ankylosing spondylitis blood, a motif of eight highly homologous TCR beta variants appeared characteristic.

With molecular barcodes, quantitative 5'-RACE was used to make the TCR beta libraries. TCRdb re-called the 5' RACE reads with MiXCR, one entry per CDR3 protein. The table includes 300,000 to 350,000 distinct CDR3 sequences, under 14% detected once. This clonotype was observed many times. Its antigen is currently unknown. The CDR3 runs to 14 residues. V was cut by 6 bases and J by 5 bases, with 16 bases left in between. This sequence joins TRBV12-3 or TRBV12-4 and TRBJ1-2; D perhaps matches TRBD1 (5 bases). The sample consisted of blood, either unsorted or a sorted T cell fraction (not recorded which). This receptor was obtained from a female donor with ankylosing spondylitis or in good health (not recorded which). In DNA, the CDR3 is TGTGCCAGCAGGCAGCCTCGGGACGGATATGGCTACACCTTC. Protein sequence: CASRQPRDGYGYTF.